These 16 T cell receptor beta chains were sequenced from one sample in a study of T cells expressing NK-cell markers (dated by TCRdb to 2020 to 2021). Receptor libraries were prepared by 5' RACE. Sequencer: Illumina HiSeq 2000. Based on TCRdb reprocessing of the reads, there is one entry per CDR3 protein sequence, and DNA is missing. The record for this sample contains 550,000 or so distinct CDR3 sequences. Clones ranked in the top ten supply approximately 3.5% of the sample. Sequencing was done on a sample of blood T cells: a sorted CD56 or NKG2C T cell subset, CD4+ or CD8+ T cells, or bulk PBMC T cells (not recorded which). Receptors originate from a man between 18 and 35 years old in good health. Donor details come from another sample of the same person, matched by shared clones.

This chain uses TRBV5-1 with TRBJ2-2; checking the TCRdb D call of TRBD2 is not possible without DNA. The V gene's germline CDR1 is SGHRS and CDR2 YFSETQ. The CDR3 totals 17 residues. The CDR3: CASSPPLAGGDTGELFF.

This rearrangement joins TRBV5-1 to TRBJ2-1. The CDR3 covers 14 residues. Germline CDR1 SGHRS, CDR2 YFSETQ. The CDR3 here is CASSLPSVTNEQFF. Filled out from reference TRBV5-1 and TRBJ2-1, the complete variable domain reads KAGVTQTPRYLIKTRGQQVTLSCSPISGHRSVSWYQQTPGQGLQFLFEYFSETQRNKGNFPGRFSGRQFSNSRSEMNVSTLELGDSALYLCASSLPSVTNEQFFGPGTRLTVL.

This sequence joins TRBV5-1 and TRBJ2-1. Germline-derived CDR1 and CDR2 are SGHRS and YFSETQ. The CDR3 loop spans 15 amino acids. CDR3 in amino acids: CASSINPGSYNEQFF.

The V gene is TRBV12-3 or TRBV12-4, the J gene TRBJ2-7; TCRdb's D call of TRBD2 is untestable without DNA. The CDR3 spans 15 residues. CDR3 protein: CASSLSPINSYEQYF.

The gene calls are TRBV7-8 and TRBJ2-1; TCRdb names TRBD2, which stays unverified in the absence of DNA. CDR3 length equals 19 residues. The germline V gene encodes CDR1 SGHVS and CDR2 FQNEAQ. CDR3 amino acids: CASSDGPSGTSGFNNEQFF.

The rearrangement joins TRBV5-1 to TRBJ2-7; TCRdb outputs TRBD2, but without DNA this stays unchecked. The CDR3 consists of 18 residues. Germline CDR1 and CDR2: SGHRS and YFSETQ. Here the CDR3 reads CASNLIPSGGLGKFEQYF.

J is TRBJ2-5 and V is TRBV12-3 or TRBV12-4; as DNA is missing, the TRBD1 call by TCRdb cannot be tested. The CDR3 totals 15 residues. This chain's CDR3 is CASSSGQGASETQYF.

The rearrangement links TRBV12-3 or TRBV12-4 to TRBJ2-1; the TRBD2 assignment by TCRdb is unverifiable without DNA. The CDR3 extends over 16 amino acids. The CDR3 is CASTTGAAPKGNEQFF.

The chain recombines TRBV3-1 with TRBJ2-4; TCRdb's D call of TRBD1 is untestable without DNA. There are 15 residues in the CDR3. Germline CDR1 reads LGHDT; CDR2 reads YNNKEL (reference sequence). CDR3 residues: CASSPSQAPKNIQYF.

This rearrangement joins TRBV29-1 to TRBJ2-5; the TCRdb D gene call, TRBD1, has no DNA to confirm it. The CDR3 extends over 14 amino acids. Germline V gene sequence: CDR1 SQVTM, CDR2 ANQGSEA. The CDR3 sequence: CSVTGASYQETQYF.

V and J are TRBV12-3 or TRBV12-4 and TRBJ2-3; TCRdb designates TRBD1, a call that cannot be tested without DNA. The CDR3 is made up of 15 amino acids. CDR3 sequence reads: CASSSARVSTDTQYF.

The chain has TRBV12-3 or TRBV12-4 and TRBJ2-5; TCRdb designates TRBD1, a call that cannot be tested without DNA. The CDR3 covers 16 residues. CDR3 region: CASSPRGTGGQETQYF.

The chain is built from TRBV5-6 and TRBJ2-1; TCRdb calls TRBD1, which cannot be checked without DNA. The germline V gene has CDR1 SGHDT and CDR2 YYEEEE. The CDR3 sequence is 13 residues long. The CDR3 region is CASSLYRDYEQFF.

CDR3 protein: CASSWGGSSTDTQYF. This chain connects TRBV4-3 to TRBJ2-3; TCRdb's D call of TRBD1 is untestable without DNA. Germline V gene lookup returns CDR1 LGHNA and CDR2 YSLEER. The CDR3 is 15 residues long.

The chain is built from TRBV20-1 and TRBJ2-1. The CDR3 covers 16 residues. Per germline, CDR1 DFQATT and CDR2 SNEGSKA (reference sequence). The CDR3 here is CSARDTSGSFVNEQFF.

V is TRBV6-5 and J is TRBJ2-7; TCRdb outputs TRBD2, but without DNA this stays unchecked. Germline V gene sequence: CDR1 MNHEY, CDR2 SVGAGI. There are 15 residues in the CDR3. The CDR3 reads CASSLRETRGYEQYF.